This T cell receptor (beta chain) comes out of a study of PD-1 blockade in mismatch repair-deficient tumors (dated 2017 in TCRdb). Broadly, across the study: Between late 2013 and 2016, the trial enrolled approximately 87 consecutive patients with roughly eleven types of mismatch repair-deficient cancer, all of whom had received prior treatment and were progressing. Tumor-associated T cell clones in the peripheral blood of patients responding to PD-1 blockade were tracked using deep sequencing of TCR CDR3 regions.

The sample's time point label, decoded: peripheral blood 12 weeks after first pembrolizumab dose. Mismatch repair deficiency in every enrolled patient was established by polymerase chain reaction or immunohistochemistry. TCR sequencing was performed for three patients who responded to pembrolizumab therapy. The phase II trial prospectively evaluated PD-1 blockade with pembrolizumab in advanced mismatch repair-deficient cancers, independent of tissue of origin. Serial peripheral blood T cell samples were collected before and at multiple times after starting PD-1 blockade. The timing of each blood sample was reported as weeks after the first dose of pembrolizumab. This clone showed up just once. This receptor's antigen is unknown. Nothing much larger sits one base from this clone, and base qualities are not available. The receptor library was made with the immunoSEQ multiplex PCR assay. As stored in TCRdb, this immuneACCESS dataset retains in-frame rearrangements with V and J assigned. A fraction of the clones does not appear; measured against another copy, unresolved V genes explain less than half of the discrepancy, and the remainder lacks a known reason. The sample yields tens of thousands of clones; about 84% were counted once. The ten largest clones represent roughly 2.5% of the sample.

Beyond this particular receptor, the publication reports: Rapid expansion after pembrolizumab followed by contraction, generally before radiologic responses, was shown by tumor-resident clones, which were often undetectable in blood before treatment.

Sequences GTSNPN (CDR1) and SVGIG (CDR2) are obtained from the germline V gene (reference sequence). Its CDR3 holds 14 amino acids, cysteine through phenylalanine. The kept DNA is CDR3 alone, 42 bases in frame from the first base. V is trimmed back by 6 bases and J by 2 bases, and the junction contains 7 bases that no gene match accounts for. The TCR sequence derives from an adult with mismatch repair-deficient cancer. The sequences come from peripheral blood, collected 12 weeks after starting pembrolizumab. The receptor chain draws on TRBV30 and TRBJ2-7; 10 central bases correspond to TRBD2. Here is the DNA: TGTGCCTGCACGCCGGGACTAGCGCCCTACGAGCAGTACTTC. Its protein product is CACTPGLAPYEQYF.